This passage covers 19 T cell receptor beta chains from one sample sequenced in a study of Ad26.COV2.S vaccination and SARS-CoV-2 variants. Produced via immunoSEQ multiplex PCR; TCRdb's table is partial and in-frame only. The sample has about 350,000 clones, around 90% seen once. Sample: peripheral blood, taken after recovery from COVID-19. Every receptor here comes from a human donor who had recovered from COVID-19.

The chain is built from TRBV5-1 and TRBJ2-5; tentatively, D is TRBD2 (5 bases). The CDR3 totals 14 residues. Trimming cost V 0 bases and J 1 base, with 7 bases left between them. Germline CDR1 reads SGHRS; CDR2 reads YFSETQ. CDR3 nucleotides: TGCGCCAGCAGCTTGGGAGGGCTCCAAGAGACCCAGTACTTC. Translated: CASSLGGLQETQYF.

This chain uses TRBV20-1 with TRBJ1-1, with D possibly matching TRBD1 (5 bases). The germline V and J ends were trimmed by 3 bases and 1 base, with 6 bases remaining between them. Germline V gene sequence: CDR1 DFQATT, CDR2 SNEGSKA (reference sequence). The CDR3 sequence is 12 residues long. This chain's CDR3 is CSASGQNTEAFF. The CDR3 DNA follows: TGCAGTGCTAGTGGACAGAACACTGAAGCTTTCTTT.

The chain's CDR3 is CASSLGGYGYTF. CDR3 bases: TGTGCCAGCAGCTTGGGTGGGTATGGCTACACCTTC. The chain carries TRBV5-6 and TRBJ1-2; D unclear. This CDR3 has 12 amino acids. Germline CDR1 SGHDT, CDR2 YYEEEE. Trimming removed 0 bases at V and 5 bases at J, with 5 bases between.

This clone was seen only a few times. The chain joins TRBV6-5 to TRBJ1-2; 10 bases map to TRBD1. The trim removed 7 bases at V and 8 bases at J, leaving 7 bases unmatched. This CDR3 region has 13 residues. The germline V gene has CDR1 MNHEY and CDR2 SVGAGI. CDR3 loop: CASNGQGVRGYTF. CDR3 nucleotide sequence: TGTGCCAGCAATGGACAGGGGGTTCGGGGCTACACCTTC.

The chain employs TRBV2 and TRBJ2-5, with TRBD2 matching over 13 bases. This CDR3 region has 13 residues. Germline CDR1 is SNHLY and CDR2 is FYNNEI. Trimming took 7 bases from V and 5 from J; bases not matched to a gene: 1. DNA for the CDR3: TGTGCCAGCACGGGACTAGCGGGGGAGACCCAGTACTTC. Amino acids: CASTGLAGETQYF.

This clone appeared a single time. This chain's CDR3 is CASNLDRYSNQPQHF. The DNA for the CDR3 is TGTGCCAGCAATCTGGACAGGTATAGCAATCAGCCCCAGCATTTT. The chain uses TRBV6-5 and TRBJ1-5; 7 bases are shared with TRBD1. Trimming at V came to 7 bases and at J to 0 bases, leaving 6 bases not matched to a gene. Germline loops: CDR1 MNHEY, CDR2 SVGAGI. There are 15 residues in the CDR3.

V is TRBV9 and J is TRBJ1-2; the D is unclear. This CDR3 has 14 amino acids. The ends were cut back, 0 bases at V and 2 bases at J, with 8 bases in the middle. In germline, CDR1 is SGDLS, CDR2 YYNGEE. The CDR3 bases are TGTGCCAGCAGCGTAGCTGAGGACAACTATGGCTACACCTTC. As protein: CASSVAEDNYGYTF.

V gene TRBV7-9 combines with J gene TRBJ2-1; unclear D gene. The CDR3 spans 12 residues. Germline CDR1 SEHNR, CDR2 FQNEAQ (reference sequence). V lost 1 base, J lost 10 bases, and 8 bases lay in between. CDR3 DNA sequence: TGTGCCAGCAGCTTAGATTCCGGGGAGCAGTTCTTC. Translated: CASSLDSGEQFF.

The rearrangement links TRBV12-3 or TRBV12-4 to TRBJ1-3; D gene ambiguous. This CDR3 has 13 amino acids. V was pared by 3 bases and J by 4 bases, with 7 bases between. The CDR3 loop is CASSFGDGNTIYF. The CDR3 DNA reads TGTGCCAGCAGTTTTGGCGACGGAAACACCATATATTTT.

The rearrangement joins TRBV7-9 to TRBJ2-7; no firm D call. The germline V gene encodes CDR1 SEHNR and CDR2 FQNEAQ (reference sequence). The CDR3 contains 15 residues. Deletions cut 1 base from V and 0 bases from J, with 10 bases between. The CDR3 nucleotides read TGTGCCAGCAGCTTAGAGGCGGATCCCTCCTACGAGCAGTACTTC. Amino acid sequence: CASSLEADPSYEQYF. Based on the CDR3 plus reference TRBV7-9 and TRBJ2-7, the full variable domain is DTGVSQNPRHKITKRGQNVTFRCDPISEHNRLYWYRQTLGQGPEFLTYFQNEAQLEKSRLLSDRFSAERPKGSFSTLEIQRTEQGDSAMYLCASSLEADPSYEQYFGPGTRLTVT.

The chain employs TRBV13 and TRBJ1-1; TRBD1 matches at 7 bases. The germline gives CDR1 PRHDT, CDR2 FYEKMQ (reference sequence). V lost 3 bases to trimming and J lost 5 bases; unmatched junction nucleotides: 6. The CDR3 covers 14 residues. This chain's CDR3 is CASSLRGRGTEAFF. Written as DNA, the CDR3 is TGTGCCAGCAGCTTGAGGGGGCGTGGGACTGAAGCTTTCTTT.

V is TRBV10-1 and J is TRBJ2-1; 11 bases match TRBD1. CDR1 WNHNN and CDR2 SYGVQD come from the germline V gene (reference sequence). V lost 3 bases and J lost 6; bases outside the gene matches: 4. This CDR3 is 15 amino acids long. This CDR3 reads CASSDTGTGGNEQFF. The CDR3 DNA is TGCGCCAGCAGTGACACCGGGACAGGGGGCAATGAGCAGTTCTTC.

This sequence joins TRBV6-6 and TRBJ2-5, with D possibly TRBD2 on 5 matching bases. This CDR3 comprises 17 residues. V lost 6 bases and J lost 1, with 21 bases in between. Per the germline V gene, CDR1 is MNHNY and CDR2 is SVGAGI (reference sequence). The CDR3 here is CASSRVGGKPPQETQYF. CDR3 in DNA: TGTGCCAGCAGCCGAGTAGGAGGCAAACCTCCCCAAGAGACCCAGTACTTC.

This clone was picked up a small number of times. The V gene is TRBV10-1, the J gene TRBJ2-2; D unresolved. Germline V gene data show CDR1 as WNHNN and CDR2 as SYGVQD (reference sequence). V was shortened by 2 bases and J by 5 bases, with 6 bases between the two germline ends. The CDR3 covers 13 residues. The CDR3 region has the DNA TGCGCCAGCAGTGAGAAGCTGACCGGGGAGCTGTTTTTT. It translates to CASSEKLTGELFF.

The chain has TRBV19 and TRBJ1-4, with D unresolved. V was clipped by 8 bases and J by 4 bases, with 5 bases between them. The CDR3 covers 11 residues. Germline V gene sequence: CDR1 LNHDA, CDR2 SQIVND (reference sequence). The CDR3 region is CASALNEKLFF. Written as DNA, the CDR3 is TGTGCCAGTGCCCTTAATGAAAAACTGTTTTTT.

The chain recombines TRBV6-5 with TRBJ1-3, with a weak D call TRBD1 (5 bases). Germline V gene sequence: CDR1 MNHEY, CDR2 SVGAGI. The CDR3 consists of 15 residues. Trimming cost V 4 bases and J 0 bases, with 10 bases left between them. This chain's CDR3 is CASSFSGPSGNTIYF. In DNA, the CDR3 is TGTGCCAGCAGTTTCTCGGGGCCCTCTGGAAACACCATATATTTT.

J is TRBJ2-3 and V is TRBV19; the D gene is possibly TRBD2 (5 bases). Germline CDR1 and CDR2: LNHDA and SQIVND (reference sequence). V was shortened by 7 bases and J by 2 bases, with 10 bases between the two germline ends. This CDR3 spans 13 amino acids. The CDR3, as DNA: TGTGCCAGTAAAGCGGACCCCACAGATACGCAGTATTTT. Residues: CASKADPTDTQYF.

The CDR3 DNA follows: TGTGCCAGCAGCGACTCCTCCAGGGGAGCTAACTATGGCTACACCTTC. It codes for CASSDSSRGANYGYTF. This rearrangement joins TRBV9 to TRBJ1-2, with a tentative D call TRBD1 (6 bases). Deletions cut 3 bases from V and 0 bases from J, with 15 bases between. This CDR3 comprises 16 residues. Germline V gene data show CDR1 as SGDLS and CDR2 as YYNGEE.

The chain uses TRBV9 and TRBJ2-7, with unresolved D. Trimming took off 3 bases at V and 1 base at J, with 2 bases between the two ends. CDR1 and CDR2 (germline): SGDLS, YYNGEE. This CDR3 is 11 amino acids long. The CDR3 here is CASSASYEQYF. DNA for the CDR3: TGTGCCAGCAGCGCGTCCTACGAGCAGTACTTC.